This T cell receptor beta chain emerged from a study of blood T cell repertoires in COVID-19. Study-wide context: Sample material is recorded as cDNA or gDNA derived from T cells, B-cell-depleted T cells, or PBMCs.

Original processing notes: Counts of nucleated cells, estimated from reference gene primer amplification, were obtained. Profiling relied on immunoSEQ multiplex PCR, and the TCRdb table lists in-frame clones only, not all of them. Clone size and the V and J calls come from that table; the DNA yielded D and trimming. This table has roughly 200,000 clones, 80% to 85% appearing once. Trimming cost V 6 bases and J 1 base, with 9 bases left between them. Germline lookup yields CDR1 MNHEY and CDR2 SVGEGT. The length of the CDR3 is 13 residues. Source material: peripheral blood. The TCR originated in a man aged 45-65 years with active or convalescent COVID-19. This chain links TRBV6-2 or TRBV6-3 with TRBJ1-1; tentative D call: TRBD1 (5 bases). This CDR3 reads CASSRQTNTEAFF. DNA for the CDR3: TGTGCCAGCAGCCGACAGACGAACACTGAAGCTTTCTTT.